The present TCR beta chain was sequenced within a study of T cell responses to AZD1222 COVID-19 vaccine. Regarding the study as a whole: Two AZD1222 administrations were followed by greater Spike-specific TCR breadth and depth. Donor demographics were predominantly white British with a female majority; clonal diversity may be underestimated. There were vaccine-associated CD4 TCRs across spike, dominant at 160-218 and 743-854.

Clones were sequenced by immunoSEQ multiplex PCR, and TCRdb holds only the in-frame ones, with some missing. This sample has roughly 81,000 clones, with about 86% found just once. In its sample, this clone was seen once. Its antigen is not known. The CDR3 totals 13 residues. Between the trimmed V and J ends, which lost 6 bases and 2 bases, there was a span of 11 bases. The germline V gene has CDR1 KGHSH and CDR2 LQKENI. The sample in question was peripheral blood, obtained on day 0 of AZD1222 vaccination. V is TRBV18 and J is TRBJ2-7, with D perhaps matching TRBD1 (6 bases). The receptor comes from an adult in good health. CDR3: CASSRTAPYEQYF. The CDR3 DNA is TGTGCCAGCTCCCGGACAGCTCCCTACGAGCAGTACTTC.